Below are 25 T cell receptor beta chains sequenced from a single sample in a study of graft-versus-host responses after intestinal transplantation (dated by TCRdb to the early 2020s). In light of the paper, this sample's time point label describes: cells obtained before transplantation from donor or recipient. The antigens of these receptors remain unknown. Library generation was performed with the immunoSEQ multiplex PCR assay. Entries here come from immuneACCESS through TCRdb and include only in-frame sequences with V and J called. Some clones fail to appear in such tables; in the studies checked, an unresolved V gene covers under half of the shortfall, and the cause of the remainder is unknown. This sample comprises about 82,000 clones, about nine tenths of them detected only once. The ten largest make up nearly 0.1% of the sample. This specimen consisted of unstimulated CD4+ T cells sorted from spleen or lymph node cells, obtained before intestinal transplant. These receptors were taken from a human donor who received an intestinal transplant.

The chain employs TRBV7-8 and TRBJ1-1; 7 bases align to TRBD1. V was pared by 1 base and J by 4 bases, with 0 bases of the junction left unmatched. This CDR3 region has 13 residues. The germline gives CDR1 SGHVS, CDR2 FQNEAQ. Here the CDR3 DNA reads TGTGCCAGCAGCTTAGACAGGGGCACTGAAGCTTTCTTT. Translated, it gives CASSLDRGTEAFF.

The CDR3 is CASRGLEPDFRYF. CDR3 bases: TGTGCCAGCAGAGGACTAGAGCCTGATTTTAGGTACTTC. The V and J genes are TRBV2 and TRBJ2-5, with TRBD2 matching over 7 bases. This CDR3 has 13 residues. The germline CDR1 and CDR2 sequences are SNHLY and FYNNEI. The trim removed 6 bases at V and 13 bases at J, leaving 14 bases unmatched.

The chain joins TRBV16 to TRBJ2-1, with a tentative D call TRBD2 (5 bases). CDR3 size: 14 residues. The germline gives CDR1 KGHSY, CDR2 FQNENV. V was clipped by 3 bases and J by 10 bases, with 16 bases between them. CDR3 DNA sequence: TGTGCCAGCAGCCAGTGGAGGAATCCTACCGAGCAGTTCTTC. Translating gives CASSQWRNPTEQFF.

The J gene is TRBJ1-2, the V gene TRBV19; D is unclear. Germline CDR1 is LNHDA and CDR2 is SQIVND (reference sequence). The CDR3 has 14 residues. Trimming took 1 base from V and 8 from J, leaving 14 bases between them. DNA for the CDR3: TGTGCCAGTAGTATAGTCCGTCGGGGTGGCGGCTACACCTTC. It translates to CASSIVRRGGGYTF.

This chain uses TRBV19 with TRBJ1-1; the D gene is possibly TRBD1 (5 bases). Germline V gives CDR1 LNHDA, CDR2 SQIVND (reference sequence). V was trimmed by 2 bases and J by 0 bases, leaving 7 bases between them. The CDR3 covers 14 residues. The CDR3 region is CASSINRMNTEAFF. CDR3 bases: TGTGCCAGTAGTATAAACAGGATGAACACTGAAGCTTTCTTT.

The J gene is TRBJ1-2, the V gene TRBV7-2, with a tentative D call TRBD1 (5 bases). Trimming removed 4 bases at V and 6 bases at J, with 12 bases between. Germline CDR1 reads SGHTA; CDR2 reads FQGNSA. This CDR3 has 13 amino acids. CDR3 in amino acids: CASSSPPRDGYTF. The CDR3 DNA reads as TGTGCCAGCAGCTCGCCACCCAGGGATGGCTACACCTTC.

The chain has TRBV19 and TRBJ1-6; the D is unclear. Germline V gives CDR1 LNHDA, CDR2 SQIVND (reference sequence). The CDR3 runs 18 residues. V was clipped by 3 bases and J by 6 bases, with 21 bases between them. The CDR3 DNA reads TGTGCCAGTAGTATTAACGAGCTCACACAGACCATTAATTCACCCCTCCACTTT. It yields the protein CASSINELTQTINSPLHF.

The chain joins TRBV5-1 to TRBJ2-3; tentative D call: TRBD1 (6 bases). V lost 3 bases and J lost 2, with 7 bases in between. Germline CDR1 and CDR2: SGHRS and YFSETQ. This CDR3 is built from 13 residues. This CDR3 is CASSWDNTDTQYF. The CDR3 DNA follows: TGCGCCAGCAGCTGGGACAACACAGATACGCAGTATTTT. The full variable domain, with the rest looked up from reference TRBV5-1 and TRBJ2-3, is KAGVTQTPRYLIKTRGQQVTLSCSPISGHRSVSWYQQTPGQGLQFLFEYFSETQRNKGNFPGRFSGRQFSNSRSEMNVSTLELGDSALYLCASSWDNTDTQYFGPGTRLTVL.

The rearrangement joins TRBV6-6 to TRBJ2-7, with D uncertain. Trimming removed 4 bases at V and 2 bases at J, with 15 bases between. Germline loops: CDR1 MNHNY, CDR2 SVGAGI (reference sequence). The CDR3 runs to 15 residues. For the CDR3, the DNA is TGTGCCAGCAGTTTAAACAGCCCTCGAGCCTACGAGCAGTACTTC. Its translation: CASSLNSPRAYEQYF.

This clone has just one count. The gene calls are TRBV19 and TRBJ2-7, with D perhaps matching TRBD1 (6 bases). The CDR3 totals 14 residues. From germline, CDR1 is LNHDA and CDR2 SQIVND (reference sequence). Deletions cut 10 bases from V and 7 bases from J, with 23 bases between. In DNA, the CDR3 is TGTGCCACCGCAGGGGCCGTGGACCTCGGAGAGCAGTACTTC. Translating gives CATAGAVDLGEQYF.

V and J are TRBV27 and TRBJ2-3; D may be TRBD2 (5 bases). The CDR3 contains 13 residues. V was clipped by 7 bases and J by 13 bases, with 21 bases between them. Germline CDR1 is MNHEY and CDR2 is SMNVEV (reference sequence). The CDR3 bases are TGTGCCAGCAATCGGGAAACCGGTTTTGTGGAGTATTTT. Protein: CASNRETGFVEYF.

This chain links TRBV18 with TRBJ2-2, with D hard to call. Germline V CDR1 and CDR2: KGHSH, LQKENI. V lost 3 bases to trimming and J lost 6 bases, with 17 bases between them. CDR3 length: 16 residues. In nucleotides, the CDR3 is TGTGCCAGCTCACCGTCCGAGCGAAGAACTCCCGGGGAGCTGTTTTTT. It translates to CASSPSERRTPGELFF.

The rearrangement joins TRBV19 to TRBJ2-1; no firm D call. The ends were cut back, 3 bases at V and 5 bases at J, with 8 bases in the middle. Germline V gene data show CDR1 as LNHDA and CDR2 as SQIVND (reference sequence). The CDR3 contains 13 residues. The CDR3 DNA reads as TGTGCCAGTAGTATGGAGCCCGACAATGAGCAGTTCTTC. Residues: CASSMEPDNEQFF. The full variable domain, in which reference TRBV19 and TRBJ2-1 provide the parts outside the CDR3, is DGGITQSPKYLFRKEGQNVTLSCEQNLNHDAMYWYRQDPGQGLRLIYYSQIVNDFQKGDIAEGYSVSREKKESFPLTVTSAQKNPTAFYLCASSMEPDNEQFFGPGTRLTVL.

For the CDR3, the DNA is TGTGCCAGCAGTTCCCAGGGAAAGGGCGGCACCGGGGAGCTGTTTTTT. Protein: CASSSQGKGGTGELFF. This chain joins TRBV6-6 and TRBJ2-2, with D possibly TRBD1 on 5 matching bases. The CDR3 runs 16 residues. Trimming removed 4 bases at V and 4 bases at J, with 16 bases between. Germline values: CDR1 MNHNY, CDR2 SVGAGI (reference sequence).

In regard to this clone: In the same sample, other DNA sequences code for this CDR3. The chain joins TRBV5-1 to TRBJ2-5, with 7 bases matching TRBD1. Germline V gene sequence: CDR1 SGHRS, CDR2 YFSETQ. V gave up 0 bases and J gave up 1 base; unmatched junction bases: 0. The CDR3 is 14 amino acids. The CDR3 DNA sequence: TGCGCCAGCAGCTTGGGGGACAGCCAAGAGACCCAGTACTTC. It specifies CASSLGDSQETQYF.

The J gene is TRBJ1-2, the V gene TRBV9, with D perhaps TRBD1 (6 bases). This CDR3 is 12 amino acids long. CDR1 and CDR2 from the germline V gene are SGDLS and YYNGEE. V was shortened by 3 bases and J by 8 bases, with 11 bases between the two germline ends. The CDR3 sequence: CASSARGLGYTF. CDR3 sequence (DNA): TGTGCCAGCAGCGCCAGGGGTTTGGGCTACACCTTC.

V usage is TRBV30 and J usage is TRBJ2-6, with a weak D call TRBD1 (7 bases). The length of the CDR3 is 16 residues. The germline V gene encodes CDR1 GTSNPN and CDR2 SVGIG (reference sequence). V was cut by 5 bases and J by 4 bases, with 18 bases left in between. In DNA form, the CDR3 reads TGTGCCTGGGCCTCGGCAGGGGGAGGAGGGGCCAACGTCCTGACTTTC. Amino acids: CAWASAGGGGANVLTF.

V is TRBV29-1 and J is TRBJ2-5, with D possibly TRBD2 on 5 matching bases. Trimming cost V 4 bases and J 2 bases, with 14 bases left between them. The CDR3 is 14 residues long. Per germline, CDR1 SQVTM and CDR2 ANQGSEA. The CDR3 region is CSVGFLALQETQYF. In nucleotides, the CDR3 is TGCAGCGTTGGATTCCTAGCCCTTCAAGAGACCCAGTACTTC.

The genes are TRBV9 and TRBJ2-1; 11 nucleotides match TRBD2. The germline V gene encodes CDR1 SGDLS and CDR2 YYNGEE. With 3 bases clipped from V and 3 bases from J, the junction kept 8 bases outside the gene matches. This CDR3 comprises 17 residues. The chain's CDR3 is CASSETTSGTVYNEQFF. In DNA form, the CDR3 reads TGTGCCAGCAGCGAGACGACTAGCGGGACCGTCTACAATGAGCAGTTCTTC.

The genes are TRBV2 and TRBJ2-5, with TRBD2 as a possible D gene (5 bases). Trimming pared 4 bases from V and 0 bases from J, leaving 9 bases between. The CDR3 is 14 amino acids. Germline CDR1 is SNHLY and CDR2 is FYNNEI. The CDR3 region is CASSGTPYQETQYF. The CDR3 nucleotides are TGTGCCAGCAGTGGGACTCCTTACCAAGAGACCCAGTACTTC. The full variable domain, completed using reference TRBV2 and TRBJ2-5, is EPEVTQTPSHQVTQMGQEVILRCVPISNHLYFYWYRQILGQKVEFLVSFYNNEISEKSEIFDDQFSVERPDGSNFTLKIRSTKLEDSAMYFCASSGTPYQETQYFGPGTRLLVL.

The rearrangement joins TRBV5-1 to TRBJ2-7, with D perhaps matching TRBD2 (6 bases). CDR1 is SGHRS and CDR2 is YFSETQ in the germline V gene. V was pared by 3 bases and J by 3 bases, with 16 bases between. The CDR3 is made up of 15 amino acids. Here the CDR3 reads CASSSKASGVYEQYF. The CDR3 region has the DNA TGCGCCAGCAGCTCAAAGGCCTCGGGAGTCTACGAGCAGTACTTC.

The genes are TRBV2 and TRBJ2-1, with 8 bases aligning to TRBD1. CDR1 is SNHLY and CDR2 is FYNNEI in the germline V gene. The J segment lost 4 bases and the V segment lost 3 bases, leaving 2 bases of the junction unmatched. CDR3 size: 14 residues. In DNA form, the CDR3 reads TGTGCCAGCAGTGAGGGACAGGTTTACAATGAGCAGTTCTTC. Protein sequence: CASSEGQVYNEQFF.

This clone appeared once. The CDR3, as DNA: TGTGCCAGCAGTTTCGCGCAGGGGGGACGCGAGCAGTACTTC. Translation: CASSFAQGGREQYF. V is TRBV27 and J is TRBJ2-7; possibly TRBD1 for D (7 bases). The V gene's germline CDR1 is MNHEY and CDR2 SMNVEV (reference sequence). The CDR3 has 14 amino acids. V lost 3 bases and J lost 6, with 15 bases in between.

A single count supports this clone. CDR3 sequence: CASKTGQGGNEQFF. The CDR3 DNA reads TGTGCCAGTAAAACGGGACAGGGGGGGAATGAGCAGTTCTTC. The chain joins TRBV19 to TRBJ2-1, with TRBD1 matching over 11 bases. Germline CDR1 and CDR2: LNHDA and SQIVND (reference sequence). V trimming: 7 bases; J trimming: 7 bases; junction bases outside the gene matches: 6. The CDR3 contains 14 residues.

Here the CDR3 reads CASRRGNEQFF. The CDR3 region has the DNA TGTGCCAGCAGACGGGGAAATGAGCAGTTCTTC. The gene calls are TRBV11-3 and TRBJ2-1; weak D call: TRBD2 (5 bases). In germline, CDR1 is SGHNT, CDR2 YENEEA. The CDR3 sequence is 11 residues long. V gave up 6 bases and J gave up 7 bases, with 7 bases separating them.